The 31 T cell receptor beta chains in this list originate from one sample, sequenced in a study of vaccination and CD4 T cells after COVID-19. CD4+ T cells that had been cultured provided DNA sequenced with the Oncomine TCR Beta short-read assay. MiXCR, run by TCRdb on the PCR reads, gives a single entry per CDR3 protein. The sample yields around 20,000 distinct CDR3 sequences, approximately 40% seen once. Treatment described: roughly 11-day PBMC culture with coronavirus spike peptide pools or control peptides (ViraFEST assay). These TCRs are of unknown antigen specificity. The sample was CD4+ T cells from blood, cultured in vitro. Source of these receptors: a human donor who had recovered from COVID-19.

This sequence joins TRBV20-1 and TRBJ2-3; 11 nucleotides match TRBD2. The CDR3 sequence is 13 residues long. CDR1 and CDR2 from the germline V gene are DFQATT and SNEGSKA (reference sequence). The ends lost 5 bases at V and 5 bases at J; junction bases unmatched: 3. CDR3 bases: TGCAGTGCTTCCGGACTAGCGGGAGATACGCAGTATTTT. This encodes CSASGLAGDTQYF.

The chain combines TRBV6-5 with TRBJ2-3, with 9 nucleotides matching TRBD1. Germline loops: CDR1 MNHEY, CDR2 SVGAGI. This CDR3 comprises 18 residues. The V and J ends lost 0 bases and 1 base, in that order; junction bases with no gene match: 8. The CDR3 DNA reads as TGTGCCAGCAGTTACTCGAAGGGGACAGGGTGGGGCACAGATACGCAGTATTTT. Its translation is CASSYSKGTGWGTDTQYF.

There are a few counts of this clonotype. The J gene is TRBJ1-2, the V gene TRBV19, with unresolved D. Germline assignment: CDR1 LNHDA and CDR2 SQIVND (reference sequence). This CDR3 has 13 residues. With 0 bases removed from V and 5 bases from J, the gap between germline ends came to 7 bases. The CDR3 region is CASSIDYTYGYTF. DNA of the CDR3: TGTGCCAGTAGTATAGACTATACATATGGCTACACCTTC.

CDR3 protein: CASSFGLYGYTF. The CDR3 region has the DNA TGTGCCAGTAGTTTCGGGCTCTATGGCTACACCTTC. The rearrangement joins TRBV19 to TRBJ1-2; no clear D gene. The CDR3 runs to 12 residues. Per germline, CDR1 LNHDA and CDR2 SQIVND (reference sequence). V was shortened by 5 bases and J by 4 bases, with 8 bases between the two germline ends.

In DNA, the CDR3 is TGTGCCAGCAGTTACTCCGGAGCGGAGAGGTCACCCCTCCACTTT. Its protein product is CASSYSGAERSPLHF. The V and J genes are TRBV6-5 and TRBJ1-6; no definite D call. Per the germline V gene, CDR1 is MNHEY and CDR2 is SVGAGI. This CDR3 region has 15 residues. Trimming removed 0 bases at V and 10 bases at J, with 13 bases between.

The chain joins TRBV11-2 to TRBJ1-6, with D unresolved. Deletions cut 5 bases from V and 4 bases from J, with 15 bases between. This CDR3 is 16 amino acids long. Germline values: CDR1 SGHAT, CDR2 FQNNGV. DNA for the CDR3: TGTGCCAGCAGCCTCAGGACTCGGAGATATAATTCACCCCTCCACTTT. It is translated as CASSLRTRRYNSPLHF.

This CDR3 is CASSTGTPNEKLFF. CDR3 sequence (DNA): TGTGCCAGCAGCACCGGGACACCAAATGAAAAACTGTTTTTT. The chain has TRBV7-9 and TRBJ1-4; weak D call: TRBD1 (6 bases). Looked up from germline, CDR1 is SEHNR and CDR2 is FQNEAQ (reference sequence). The V end was cut by 5 bases, the J end by 5 bases, with 12 bases between. This CDR3 has 14 amino acids.

This chain connects TRBV20-1 to TRBJ2-7, with 8 bases identical to TRBD1. CDR1 DFQATT and CDR2 SNEGSKA come from the germline V gene (reference sequence). The CDR3 sequence is 15 residues long. The J segment lost 2 bases and the V segment lost 3 bases, leaving 9 bases of the junction unmatched. The CDR3 DNA reads TGCAGTGCTAGGGGCGGGACAGGAAGAACCTACGAGCAGTACTTC. Its translation is CSARGGTGRTYEQYF.

The rearrangement joins TRBV4-2 to TRBJ2-1; 11 nucleotides line up with TRBD2. CDR3 length equals 12 residues. After removal of 5 bases from V and 15 bases from J, the junction contained 6 bases not matched to a gene. Germline CDR1 reads LGHNA; CDR2 reads YNFKEQ. The CDR3 bases are TGTGCCAGCAGCTTAGCGGGAGGGCCGCGGTTCTTC. As protein: CASSLAGGPRFF.

The chain uses TRBV6-5 and TRBJ1-1; tentatively, D is TRBD1 (5 bases). Germline CDR1 reads MNHEY; CDR2 reads SVGAGI. The CDR3 extends over 16 amino acids. Deletions cut 0 bases from V and 1 base from J, with 12 bases between. CDR3 nucleotides: TGTGCCAGCAGTTACTCGAGTAGGGGCGGGAACACTGAAGCTTTCTTT. As protein: CASSYSSRGGNTEAFF.

The chain recombines TRBV12-3 or TRBV12-4 with TRBJ1-3, with D tentatively TRBD1 (5 bases). Deletions cut 5 bases from V and 7 bases from J, with 18 bases between. The length of the CDR3 is 15 residues. The CDR3 region is CASSPGMGRGNTIYF. The CDR3 DNA reads as TGTGCCAGCAGTCCGGGGATGGGACGCGGGAACACCATATATTTT.

This chain joins TRBV25-1 and TRBJ1-1; D unresolved. Germline V lookup: CDR1 MGHDK, CDR2 SYGVNS. V was shortened by 4 bases and J by 1 base, with 10 bases between the two germline ends. There are 14 residues in the CDR3. CDR3 in amino acids: CASSAQPSNTEAFF. The CDR3 region has the DNA TGTGCCAGCAGTGCCCAGCCTTCGAACACTGAAGCTTTCTTT.

V is TRBV6-2 or TRBV6-3 and J is TRBJ2-7; TRBD2 matches at 9 bases. Germline assignment: CDR1 MNHEY and CDR2 SVGEGT. The length of the CDR3 is 13 residues. J lost 5 bases, V lost 8 bases, and 7 bases had no gene match. CDR3 in amino acids: CASAGTSRNEQYF. For the CDR3, the DNA is TGTGCCAGCGCCGGGACTAGCAGAAACGAGCAGTACTTC.

The chain recombines TRBV18 with TRBJ2-7; 9 nucleotides match TRBD2. Germline V gene data show CDR1 as KGHSH and CDR2 as LQKENI. The junction had 15 bases not matched to a gene; V was cut back by 2 bases and J by 10 bases. This CDR3 is built from 16 residues. Here the CDR3 reads CASSPGLAGPPYTQYF. The CDR3 nucleotides are TGTGCCAGCTCACCAGGGCTAGCGGGGCCCCCATATACCCAGTACTTC.

V is TRBV6-1 and J is TRBJ1-2; 8 bases are a match to TRBD1. Germline trimming cut 4 bases from V and 4 bases from J; bases unmatched to any gene: 14. The CDR3 consists of 17 residues. In germline, CDR1 is MNHNS, CDR2 SASEGT. DNA of the CDR3: TGTGCCAGCAGTGCACACCAAAGAACAGGGGGACGCTATGGCTACACCTTC. Protein sequence: CASSAHQRTGGRYGYTF.

The V and J genes are TRBV19 and TRBJ1-6, with 9 bases matching TRBD1. The germline V gene has CDR1 LNHDA and CDR2 SQIVND (reference sequence). V lost 4 bases and J lost 8; bases outside the gene matches: 3. CDR3 size: 14 residues. The CDR3 spells CASSTTGGDSPLHF. CDR3 in DNA: TGTGCCAGTAGTACGACAGGGGGGGATTCACCCCTCCACTTT.

The chain is built from TRBV7-8 and TRBJ1-5; TRBD1 matches at 11 bases. CDR1 and CDR2 (germline): SGHVS, FQNEAQ. CDR3 length: 18 amino acids. Trimming at V came to 4 bases and at J to 2 bases, leaving 10 bases not matched to a gene. CDR3 in DNA: TGTGCCAGCAGCTCTTCGGACAGGGGGCTTATGGGCAATCAGCCCCAGCATTTT. This sequence encodes CASSSSDRGLMGNQPQHF. Supplemented by reference TRBV7-8 and TRBJ1-5, the full variable domain reads GAGVSQSPRYKVAKRGQDVALRCDPISGHVSLFWYQQALGQGPEFLTYFQNEAQLDKSGLPSDRFFAERPEGSVSTLKIQRTQQEDSAVYLCASSSSDRGLMGNQPQHFGDGTRLSIL.

This clonotype was seen a handful of times. The chain couples TRBV20-1 to TRBJ1-1, with D perhaps TRBD1 (6 bases). Per the germline V gene, CDR1 is DFQATT and CDR2 is SNEGSKA (reference sequence). Trimming took off 6 bases at V and 7 bases at J, with 9 bases between the two ends. This CDR3 region has 10 residues. CDR3 in amino acids: CSAGQREAFF. CDR3 nucleotide sequence: TGCAGTGCAGGACAGCGTGAAGCTTTCTTT.

The chain carries TRBV10-3 and TRBJ2-7; weak D call: TRBD2 (6 bases). Trimming left V 3 bases short and J 1 base short, with 16 bases between. The CDR3 is 16 residues long. Germline V gene sequence: CDR1 ENHRY, CDR2 SYGVKD. CDR3 in amino acids: CAISDGRRAASYEQYF. The DNA for the CDR3 is TGTGCCATCAGTGACGGTCGGAGGGCAGCGTCCTACGAGCAGTACTTC.

The chain joins TRBV6-1 to TRBJ2-1; D is unresolved. In germline, CDR1 is MNHNS, CDR2 SASEGT. V shed 5 bases and J shed 7 bases, with 6 bases lying between them. The CDR3 covers 11 residues. This CDR3 reads CASSHLNEQFF. As DNA, the CDR3 is TGTGCCAGCAGTCACCTGAATGAGCAGTTCTTC.

The chain links TRBV7-5 to TRBJ2-7; TRBD1 was called by the table and not checked on the DNA. TRBV7-5 is designated a pseudogene. The CDR3 has 18 amino acids. CDR3 in DNA: TGTATCTCTATGCCAGAAGCTAAAACAGGGGGCGGCGGCTACGAGCAGTACTTC. Its translation: CISMPEAKTGGGGYEQYF.

In its sample, this clonotype was seen a few times. This chain links TRBV7-2 with TRBJ2-7, with TRBD2 matching over 11 bases. Per germline, CDR1 SGHTA and CDR2 FQGNSA. The CDR3 extends over 15 amino acids. With V trimmed by 4 bases and J by 4 bases, 6 bases remained unmatched. The CDR3 spells CASSWGGTSGYEQYF. The CDR3 DNA is TGTGCCAGCAGCTGGGGGGGGACTAGCGGATACGAGCAGTACTTC.

V and J are TRBV19 and TRBJ2-2; D is unclear. This CDR3 contains 12 residues. The V end was cut by 3 bases, the J end by 1 base, with 0 bases between. The germline V gene encodes CDR1 LNHDA and CDR2 SQIVND (reference sequence). CDR3 region: CASSMNTGELFF. For the CDR3, the DNA is TGTGCCAGTAGTATGAACACCGGGGAGCTGTTTTTT.

V gene TRBV7-6 combines with J gene TRBJ2-3; 7 nucleotides match TRBD2. The CDR3 is made up of 13 amino acids. The ends lost 2 bases at V and 4 bases at J; junction bases unmatched: 0. Germline assignment: CDR1 SGHVS and CDR2 FNYEAQ. CDR3 nucleotides: TGTGCCAGCAGCTTAACTAGCGCAGATACGCAGTATTTT. Protein: CASSLTSADTQYF.

The chain links TRBV12-5 to TRBJ2-7, with unresolved D. The V end was cut by 2 bases, the J end by 2 bases, with 4 bases between. CDR1 LGHNT and CDR2 FRNRAP come from the germline V gene. The CDR3 sequence is 12 residues long. The CDR3 loop reads CASGLRPYEQYF. Here the CDR3 DNA reads TGTGCTAGTGGTTTGCGGCCCTACGAGCAGTACTTC.

This clonotype was seen a handful of times. This chain uses TRBV19 with TRBJ1-2; D uncertain. This CDR3 has 12 amino acids. The ends were cut back, 5 bases at V and 2 bases at J, with 6 bases in the middle. Germline V gene sequence: CDR1 LNHDA, CDR2 SQIVND (reference sequence). The CDR3 region has the DNA TGTGCCAGTAGTTACGGAAACTATGGCTACACCTTC. It is translated as CASSYGNYGYTF.

This chain connects TRBV7-3 to TRBJ1-1; D ambiguous. CDR3 length: 14 residues. The germline V and J ends were trimmed by 3 bases and 1 base, with 9 bases remaining between them. From germline, CDR1 is SGHTA and CDR2 FQGTGA. This chain's CDR3 is CASSFGQRNTEAFF. The DNA for the CDR3 is TGTGCCAGCAGCTTTGGGCAAAGGAACACTGAAGCTTTCTTT.

The chain links TRBV20-1 to TRBJ2-7; unclear D gene. The ends were cut back, 7 bases at V and 2 bases at J, with 15 bases in the middle. The CDR3 extends over 13 amino acids. The germline gives CDR1 DFQATT, CDR2 SNEGSKA (reference sequence). CDR3 coding DNA: TGCAGTGTTTCAAGCAGTCTCGCCTACGAGCAGTACTTC. This codes for CSVSSSLAYEQYF.

The chain uses TRBV6-1 and TRBJ2-6, with 12 bases aligning to TRBD1. Unmatched junction bases numbered 3, after V lost 3 bases and J lost 0 bases. Per the germline V gene, CDR1 is MNHNS and CDR2 is SASEGT. The length of the CDR3 is 18 residues. The CDR3 DNA is TGTGCCAGCAGTGATAGGGGACAGGGGGCCTCTGGGGCCAACGTCCTGACTTTC. It codes for CASSDRGQGASGANVLTF.

The rearrangement uses TRBV2 and TRBJ2-3; D not resolved. V lost 6 bases and J 4 bases, leaving 14 bases between the germline ends. In germline, CDR1 is SNHLY, CDR2 FYNNEI. The length of the CDR3 is 14 residues. CDR3 region: CASSSRSRPDTQYF. Written as DNA, the CDR3 is TGTGCCAGCAGCTCCAGATCTAGGCCAGATACGCAGTATTTT.

The chain couples TRBV28 to TRBJ1-1; 8 nucleotides match TRBD1. CDR1 and CDR2 (germline): MDHEN, SYDVKM. Germline trimming cut 6 bases from V and 2 bases from J; bases unmatched to any gene: 8. This CDR3 is built from 15 residues. CDR3 region: CASRGGDRLNTEAFF. For the CDR3, the DNA is TGTGCCAGCAGGGGCGGGGACAGGTTAAACACTGAAGCTTTCTTT.